This passage covers 10 T cell receptor beta chains from one sample sequenced in a study of CD8 T cells in Susac syndrome. After extraction with the RNeasy kit, 0.5 to 1 ug of the RNA was reverse transcribed using random hexamers. TCRdb recomputed calls from the immunoSEQ multiplex PCR reads with MiXCR, one row per CDR3 protein. The sample holds 250,000 to 300,000 distinct CDR3 sequences, around 89% seen once. Sequencing was carried out using CD8+ T cells from PBMCs. The source is a human donor with multiple sclerosis.

This clonotype was counted only a few times. The J gene is TRBJ1-2, the V gene TRBV7-9; D remains ambiguous. The germline CDR1 and CDR2 sequences are SEHNR and FQNEAQ (reference sequence). V was shortened by 5 bases and J by 5 bases, with 9 bases between the two germline ends. The CDR3 totals 12 residues. CDR3 sequence (DNA): TGTGCCAGCAGCCCGCTAAATTATGGCTACACCTTC. Its translation: CASSPLNYGYTF.

The table lists this clonotype with a count of one. The chain's CDR3 is CASSVGVYGYTF. The CDR3 region has the DNA TGTGCCAGCAGCGTAGGCGTCTATGGCTACACCTTC. The V gene is TRBV9, the J gene TRBJ1-2; unclear D gene. Germline V gene sequence: CDR1 SGDLS, CDR2 YYNGEE. V lost 0 bases and J 4 bases, leaving 4 bases between the germline ends. This CDR3 contains 12 residues.

V and J are TRBV6-2 or TRBV6-3 and TRBJ1-1; D uncertain. Germline V gives CDR1 MNHEY, CDR2 SVGEGT. CDR3 length: 12 residues. V lost 2 bases, J lost 7 bases, and 8 bases lay in between. The CDR3 sequence is CASSYPEIEAFF. The DNA for the CDR3 is TGTGCCAGCAGTTACCCGGAGATTGAAGCTTTCTTT.

In its sample, this clonotype was seen once. This chain links TRBV28 with TRBJ2-2; weak D call: TRBD2 (5 bases). The CDR3 covers 16 residues. From germline, CDR1 is MDHEN and CDR2 SYDVKM. V shed 2 bases and J shed 4 bases, with 14 bases lying between them. Written as DNA, the CDR3 is TGTGCCAGCAGTTTAGTTGAACTAGTAGGCACCGGGGAGCTGTTTTTT. Translated: CASSLVELVGTGELFF.

The chain combines TRBV13 with TRBJ2-7; 10 bases line up with TRBD2. This CDR3 has 15 amino acids. The junction had 3 bases not matched to a gene; V was cut back by 2 bases and J by 2 bases. Germline CDR1 and CDR2: PRHDT and FYEKMQ (reference sequence). CDR3 in DNA: TGTGCCAGCAGCTTATCACTAGCGGGGACCTACGAGCAGTACTTC. Its translation is CASSLSLAGTYEQYF.

This clonotype was detected once. The chain employs TRBV29-1 and TRBJ2-7, with D possibly being TRBD2 (6 bases). The CDR3 contains 14 residues. In germline, CDR1 is SQVTM, CDR2 ANQGSEA. Trimming removed 6 bases from V and 0 bases from J, with 15 bases in between. The CDR3 region has the DNA TGCAGCGTCGCCTACGGGGGAACCTCCTACGAGCAGTACTTC. Protein product: CSVAYGGTSYEQYF.

This clonotype was seen once. The chain joins TRBV30 to TRBJ2-1; tentatively, D is TRBD2 (6 bases). The V end was cut by 4 bases, the J end by 6 bases, with 16 bases between. The CDR3 length is 14 residues. CDR1 is GTSNPN and CDR2 is SVGIG in the germline V gene (reference sequence). Written as DNA, the CDR3 is TGTGCCTGGAAGCGGAGGAGGGAAGCCAATGAGCAGTTCTTC. Translated: CAWKRRREANEQFF. The variable domain in full, completed from reference TRBV30 and TRBJ2-1, reads SQTIHQWPATLVQPVGSPLSLECTVEGTSNPNLYWYRQAAGRGLQLLFYSVGIGQISSEVPQNLSASRPQDRQFILSSKKLLLSDSGFYLCAWKRRREANEQFFGPGTRLTVL.

J is TRBJ2-7 and V is TRBV9; perhaps D is TRBD1 or TRBD2 (6 bases each). This CDR3 spans 14 amino acids. Trimming cost V 2 bases and J 3 bases, with 12 bases left between them. Germline V gene lookup returns CDR1 SGDLS and CDR2 YYNGEE. The CDR3 spells CASSVGQRVYEQYF. The DNA of the CDR3 is TGTGCCAGCAGCGTTGGACAGCGGGTCTACGAGCAGTACTTC.

J is TRBJ2-1 and V is TRBV29-1; no clear D. Trimming stripped 6 bases from V and 6 bases from J, with 9 bases between. This CDR3 is built from 11 residues. Germline CDR1 is SQVTM and CDR2 is ANQGSEA. This CDR3 is CSVPGINEQFF. CDR3 nucleotides: TGCAGCGTCCCCGGAATCAATGAGCAGTTCTTC.

This clonotype appeared once. The rearrangement joins TRBV20-1 to TRBJ1-2, with TRBD1 as a possible D gene (6 bases). The V and J ends lost 8 bases and 4 bases respectively, with 14 bases between them. This CDR3 has 12 residues. The germline V gene has CDR1 DFQATT and CDR2 SNEGSKA (reference sequence). CDR3 region: CSKEGGGYGYTF. CDR3 sequence (DNA): TGCAGTAAGGAGGGGGGCGGCTATGGCTACACCTTC.